The 21 T cell receptor beta chains listed next were all sequenced from one sample in a study of shared clonotypes between healthy human individuals. Profiled with immunoSEQ multiplex PCR; TCRdb holds only in-frame clones, not every one. The table records roughly 95,000 clones, about half of them present only once. Sequenced input: PBMCs. These receptors were obtained from a woman aged 40-49 years in good health. Some clones in this sample may be carry-over from other donors' samples.

The V and J genes are TRBV15 and TRBJ2-5; 8 bases line up with TRBD1. The junction had 5 bases not matched to a gene; V was cut back by 0 bases and J by 2 bases. Germline V gene sequence: CDR1 LNHNV, CDR2 YYDKDF (reference sequence). The CDR3 length is 16 residues. The CDR3 DNA reads as TGTGCCACCAGCAGAGAAGGACAGGGTCCACAAGAGACCCAGTACTTC. Translating it yields CATSREGQGPQETQYF.

Worth noting for this clone: The same CDR3 can be traced to other DNA sequences in this sample. This chain links TRBV28 with TRBJ2-7, with D unresolved. The length of the CDR3 is 11 residues. Trimming stripped 4 bases from V and 4 bases from J, with 5 bases between. CDR1 and CDR2 from the germline V gene are MDHEN and SYDVKM. The DNA of the CDR3 is TGTGCCAGCAGTTCGAGTTACGAGCAGTACTTC. Amino acid sequence: CASSSSYEQYF.

The rearrangement joins TRBV14 to TRBJ1-4, with D maybe TRBD1 (5 bases). CDR3 length equals 19 residues. Trimming cost V 0 bases and J 4 bases, with 21 bases left between them. The germline V gene encodes CDR1 SGHDN and CDR2 FVKESK. The CDR3 nucleotides are TGTGCCAGCAGCCAAGATCCTGGTTTTCTCGGGGCCCATAATGAAAAACTGTTTTTT. This gives the protein CASSQDPGFLGAHNEKLFF.

CDR3 sequence reads: CASSPKDRPSYEQYF. The DNA of the CDR3 is TGTGCCAGCTCTCCTAAGGACAGGCCCTCCTACGAGCAGTACTTC. V is TRBV18 and J is TRBJ2-7; TRBD1 matches at 7 bases. Trimming at V came to 6 bases and at J to 0 bases, leaving 8 bases not matched to a gene. Per germline, CDR1 KGHSH and CDR2 LQKENI. This CDR3 has 15 amino acids. Together with reference TRBV18 and TRBJ2-7, the CDR3 gives the full variable domain: NAGVMQNPRHLVRRRGQEARLRCSPMKGHSHVYWYRQLPEEGLKFMVYLQKENIIDESGMPKERFSAEFPKEGPSILRIQQVVRGDSAAYFCASSPKDRPSYEQYFGPGTRLTVT.

About this clone itself: With a much larger clone just one base away, this may be a read error. This chain connects TRBV7-2 to TRBJ2-7; the match to TRBD1 covers 7 bases. This CDR3 spans 13 amino acids. Germline trimming cut 2 bases from V and 2 bases from J; bases unmatched to any gene: 0. CDR1 is SGHTA and CDR2 is FQGNSA in the germline V gene. The CDR3 DNA reads TGTGCCAGCAGCTTAACAGGGGCCTACGAGCAGTACTTC. Protein product: CASSLTGAYEQYF.

This clone was seen repeatedly, ten times or more. The chain joins TRBV6-5 to TRBJ1-2; 7 positions agree with TRBD1. Germline CDR1 MNHEY, CDR2 SVGAGI. With 0 bases clipped from V and 8 bases from J, the junction kept 9 bases outside the gene matches. This CDR3 spans 15 amino acids. The CDR3 reads CASSYSGGRGSGYTF. The CDR3 coding sequence is TGTGCCAGCAGTTACTCGGGTGGCAGGGGGAGCGGCTACACCTTC.

This clone has at least ten counts. J is TRBJ2-7 and V is TRBV28; 13 bases map to TRBD2. The CDR3 consists of 19 residues. Germline values: CDR1 MDHEN, CDR2 SYDVKM. With 5 bases clipped from V and 0 bases from J, the junction kept 13 bases outside the gene matches. The CDR3: CASSPRTSGRRGLSYEQYF. In DNA form, the CDR3 reads TGTGCCAGCAGTCCGCGGACTAGCGGGAGAAGGGGTCTCTCCTACGAGCAGTACTTC.

This clone was detected a few times. V gene TRBV28 combines with J gene TRBJ1-3; the D gene is possibly TRBD1 (6 bases). V lost 1 base and J lost 3, with 13 bases in between. Germline-derived CDR1 and CDR2 are MDHEN and SYDVKM. This CDR3 contains 16 residues. CDR3: CASSLSGGLSGNTIYF. In DNA, the CDR3 is TGTGCCAGCAGTTTATCGGGGGGCTTAAGTGGAAACACCATATATTTT.

This clone was picked up many times. This rearrangement joins TRBV6-6 to TRBJ2-1; 8 bases match TRBD1. This CDR3 spans 12 amino acids. CDR1 and CDR2 from the germline V gene are MNHNY and SVGAGI (reference sequence). J lost 9 bases, V lost 6 bases, and 4 bases had no gene match. In nucleotides, the CDR3 is TGTGCCAGCAGCCCAGGGGGCCTTGAGCAGTTCTTC. As protein: CASSPGGLEQFF.

This clone was detected ten times or more. This chain connects TRBV11-2 to TRBJ2-7; 8 nucleotides align to TRBD2. Germline lookup yields CDR1 SGHAT and CDR2 FQNNGV. This CDR3 contains 15 residues. V dropped 0 bases and J dropped 5; count of bases not matched to a gene: 6. This CDR3 is CASSLEAGAVNEQYF. The CDR3 DNA follows: TGTGCCAGCAGCTTAGAAGCGGGAGCGGTAAACGAGCAGTACTTC.

J is TRBJ2-1 and V is TRBV11-2; TRBD2 agrees at 10 bases. With V trimmed by 5 bases and J by 4 bases, 5 bases remained unmatched. The V gene's germline CDR1 is SGHAT and CDR2 FQNNGV. The CDR3 consists of 15 residues. CDR3 nucleotides: TGTGCCAGCAGCAGCACTAGCGGGGCTTACAATGAGCAGTTCTTC. Translation gives CASSSTSGAYNEQFF. The whole variable domain, remainder taken from reference TRBV11-2 and TRBJ2-1, is EAGVAQSPRYKIIEKRQSVAFWCNPISGHATLYWYQQILGQGPKLLIQFQNNGVVDDSQLPKDRFSAERLKGVDSTLKIQPAKLEDSAVYLCASSSTSGAYNEQFFGPGTRLTVL.

The genes are TRBV7-2 and TRBJ2-3; D is unclear. The CDR3 totals 15 residues. V was cut by 1 base and J by 0 bases, with 8 bases left in between. Germline CDR1 and CDR2: SGHTA and FQGNSA. CDR3 residues: CASSLVGGSTDTQYF. CDR3 coding DNA: TGTGCCAGCAGCTTAGTTGGCGGTAGCACAGATACGCAGTATTTT. Looking up the rest from reference TRBV7-2 and TRBJ2-3 gives the full variable domain: GAGVSQSPSNKVTEKGKDVELRCDPISGHTALYWYRQSLGQGLEFLIYFQGNSAPDKSGLPSDRFSAERTGGSVSTLTIQRTQQEDSAVYLCASSLVGGSTDTQYFGPGTRLTVL.

A remark on this clone: This may arise from a read error, as a much more abundant clone is one base away. The chain's CDR3 is CASSIVRGVNEQFF. CDR3 bases: TGTGCCAGTAGTATAGTGCGGGGCGTCAATGAGCAGTTCTTC. V gene TRBV19 combines with J gene TRBJ2-1; D might be TRBD2 (6 bases). The V end lost 1 base, the J end lost 6 bases, and 10 bases lay between the germline ends. CDR3 length: 14 residues. Germline V gives CDR1 LNHDA, CDR2 SQIVND (reference sequence).

This clone was seen many times. This chain joins TRBV28 and TRBJ1-2; tentatively, D is TRBD1 (5 bases). The CDR3 spans 12 residues. Germline V lookup: CDR1 MDHEN, CDR2 SYDVKM. V was trimmed by 6 bases and J by 1 base, leaving 6 bases between them. Here the CDR3 DNA reads TGTGCCAGCAGGGGGGGTAACTATGGCTACACCTTC. Its protein product is CASRGGNYGYTF.

This clone appeared many times. The gene calls are TRBV6-4 and TRBJ2-1; 8 bases map to TRBD2. V lost 0 bases and J lost 1; bases outside the gene matches: 2. The CDR3 is made up of 16 amino acids. Germline V gives CDR1 MRHNA, CDR2 SNTAGT. The CDR3 DNA follows: TGTGCCAGCAGTGACTCCGGCGGGGGGTCCTACAATGAGCAGTTCTTC. Encoded protein: CASSDSGGGSYNEQFF.

This clone was detected many times. The rearrangement joins TRBV4-1 to TRBJ2-7, with 7 nucleotides matching TRBD2. Per germline, CDR1 MGHRA and CDR2 YSYEKL. CDR3 length: 15 residues. The ends lost 5 bases at V and 0 bases at J; junction bases unmatched: 7. The CDR3 bases are TGCGCCAGCAGCAAGGCGGGAGCGAGCTCCTACGAGCAGTACTTC. Translation: CASSKAGASSYEQYF.

The V and J genes are TRBV6-4 and TRBJ2-4; 7 positions agree with TRBD1. This CDR3 contains 13 residues. Unmatched junction bases numbered 2, after V lost 6 bases and J lost 3 bases. From germline, CDR1 is MRHNA and CDR2 SNTAGT. CDR3 sequence: CASRGQYKNIQYF. The CDR3 nucleotides are TGTGCCAGCAGGGGACAGTACAAAAACATTCAGTACTTC.

Points on this clone: A single base separates this from a much larger clone, so it may be a read error. The chain uses TRBV13 and TRBJ2-4; maybe TRBD2 (6 bases). The CDR3 contains 16 residues. Per germline, CDR1 PRHDT and CDR2 FYEKMQ (reference sequence). Trimming left V 8 bases short and J 0 bases short, with 17 bases between. CDR3 nucleotide sequence: TGTGCCAGCGGCTGGAGGGGAGAACTAGCCAAAAACATTCAGTACTTC. Its translation: CASGWRGELAKNIQYF.

The rearrangement uses TRBV6-4 and TRBJ2-1; D not certain. Trimming took 8 bases from V and 1 from J, leaving 15 bases between them. Per the germline V gene, CDR1 is MRHNA and CDR2 is SNTAGT. This CDR3 is 15 amino acids long. The CDR3 region is CASSSLPASYNEQFF. CDR3 sequence (DNA): TGTGCCAGCTCGAGCCTACCCGCTTCCTACAATGAGCAGTTCTTC.

This clone was seen only once. The V and J genes are TRBV9 and TRBJ2-7; 8 positions agree with TRBD1. This CDR3 spans 16 amino acids. The germline V gene has CDR1 SGDLS and CDR2 YYNGEE. Germline trimming cut 1 base from V and 2 bases from J; bases unmatched to any gene: 8. In DNA, the CDR3 is TGTGCCAGCAGCGTACTGCCCGGGACAGGAACCTACGAGCAGTACTTC. Translated: CASSVLPGTGTYEQYF.

This chain joins TRBV7-3 and TRBJ2-5; D call uncertain. CDR1 and CDR2 from the germline V gene are SGHTA and FQGTGA. The V end was cut by 5 bases, the J end by 7 bases, with 14 bases between. The CDR3 is made up of 13 amino acids. The CDR3: CASSRTPSGTQYF. The CDR3 DNA is TGTGCCAGCAGCCGGACCCCCTCAGGGACCCAGTACTTC.